The present T cell receptor beta chain was sequenced within a study of control samples from healthy donors and cancer patients. Clones were read by immunoSEQ multiplex PCR, and TCRdb kept only the in-frame ones, dropping some. The sample shows 200,000 or so clones, 85% to 95% of them seen only once. The CDR3 loop spans 14 amino acids. Germline V lookup: CDR1 MNHEY, CDR2 SVGAGI. Deletions cut 0 bases from V and 1 base from J, with 6 bases between. The V gene is TRBV6-5, the J gene TRBJ1-1, with D unresolved. Sequencing was carried out using blood. The sequence was collected from a man aged 50-60 years in good health. CDR3 protein: CASSYSIANTEAFF. CDR3 nucleotides: TGTGCCAGCAGTTACTCGATTGCGAACACTGAAGCTTTCTTT.